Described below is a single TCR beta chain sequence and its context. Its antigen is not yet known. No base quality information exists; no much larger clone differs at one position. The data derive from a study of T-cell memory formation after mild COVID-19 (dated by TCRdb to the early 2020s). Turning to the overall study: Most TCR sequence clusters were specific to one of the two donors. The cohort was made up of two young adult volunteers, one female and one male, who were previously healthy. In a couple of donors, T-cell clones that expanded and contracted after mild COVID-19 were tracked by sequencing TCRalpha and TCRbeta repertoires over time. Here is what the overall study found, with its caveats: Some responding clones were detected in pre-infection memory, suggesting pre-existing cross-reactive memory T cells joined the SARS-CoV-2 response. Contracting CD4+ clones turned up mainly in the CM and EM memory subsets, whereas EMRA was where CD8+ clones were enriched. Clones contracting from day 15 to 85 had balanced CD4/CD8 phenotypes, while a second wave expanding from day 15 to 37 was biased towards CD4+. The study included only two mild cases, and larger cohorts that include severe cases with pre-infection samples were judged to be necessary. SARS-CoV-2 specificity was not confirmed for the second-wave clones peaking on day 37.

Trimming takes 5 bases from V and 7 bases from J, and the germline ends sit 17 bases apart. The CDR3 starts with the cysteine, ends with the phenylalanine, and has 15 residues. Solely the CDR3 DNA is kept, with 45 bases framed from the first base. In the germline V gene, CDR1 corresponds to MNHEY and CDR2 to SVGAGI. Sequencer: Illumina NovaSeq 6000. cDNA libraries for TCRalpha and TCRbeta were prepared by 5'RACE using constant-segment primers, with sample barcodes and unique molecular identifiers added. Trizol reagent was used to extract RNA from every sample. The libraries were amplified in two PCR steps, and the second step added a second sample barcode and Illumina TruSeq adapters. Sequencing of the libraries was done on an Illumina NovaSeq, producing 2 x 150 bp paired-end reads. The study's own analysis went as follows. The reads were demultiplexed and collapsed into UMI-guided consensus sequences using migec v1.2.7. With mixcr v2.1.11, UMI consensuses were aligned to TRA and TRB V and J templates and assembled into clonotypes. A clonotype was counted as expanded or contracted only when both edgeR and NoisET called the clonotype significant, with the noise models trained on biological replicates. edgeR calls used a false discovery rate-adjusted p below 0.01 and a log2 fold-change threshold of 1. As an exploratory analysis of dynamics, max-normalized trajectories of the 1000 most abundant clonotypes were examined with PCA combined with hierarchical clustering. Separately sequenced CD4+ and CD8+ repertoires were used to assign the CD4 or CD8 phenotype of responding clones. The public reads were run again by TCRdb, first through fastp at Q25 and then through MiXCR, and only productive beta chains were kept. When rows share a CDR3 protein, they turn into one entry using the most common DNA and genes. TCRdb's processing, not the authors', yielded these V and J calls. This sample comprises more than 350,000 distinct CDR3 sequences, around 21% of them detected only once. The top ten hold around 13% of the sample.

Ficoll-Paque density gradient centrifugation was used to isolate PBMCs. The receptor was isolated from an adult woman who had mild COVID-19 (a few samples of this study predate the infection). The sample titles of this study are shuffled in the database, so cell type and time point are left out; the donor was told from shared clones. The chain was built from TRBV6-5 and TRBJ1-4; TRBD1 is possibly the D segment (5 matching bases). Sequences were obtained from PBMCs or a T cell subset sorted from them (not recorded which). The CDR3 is CASSLAAPGGEKLFF. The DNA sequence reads TGTGCCAGCAGTCTGGCGGCCCCGGGGGGTGAAAAACTGTTTTTT.